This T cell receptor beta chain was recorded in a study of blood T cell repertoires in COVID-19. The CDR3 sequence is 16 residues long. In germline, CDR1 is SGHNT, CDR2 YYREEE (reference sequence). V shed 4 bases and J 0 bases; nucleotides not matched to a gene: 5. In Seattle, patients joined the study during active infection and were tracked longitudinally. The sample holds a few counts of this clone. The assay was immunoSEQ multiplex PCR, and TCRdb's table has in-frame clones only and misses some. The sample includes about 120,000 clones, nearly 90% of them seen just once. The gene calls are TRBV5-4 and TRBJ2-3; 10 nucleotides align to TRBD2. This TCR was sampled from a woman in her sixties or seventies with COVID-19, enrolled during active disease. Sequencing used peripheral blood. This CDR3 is CASSLAGAPSTDTQYF. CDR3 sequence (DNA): TGTGCCAGCAGCCTAGCGGGGGCCCCCAGCACAGATACGCAGTATTTT.